What follows is one TCR beta chain and its context. What this receptor recognizes is not known. No base-level quality is on record; no much larger clone is a single base apart. This entry comes from a study of control samples from healthy donors and cancer patients (dated by TCRdb to the early 2020s). The library relied on the immunoSEQ multiplex PCR assay. Not all clones reach the TCRdb copy of this immuneACCESS table, which keeps in-frame sequences only. Checked studies attribute under half of the gap to unresolved V genes and leave the rest unexplained. Recorded for this sample are 130,000 or so clones; 88% of them occurred a single time. The top ten clonotypes cover roughly 3.2% of the sample. The germline V gene yields SNHLY for CDR1 and FYNNEI for CDR2. Its CDR3 holds 20 amino acids, cysteine through phenylalanine. CDR3 DNA only is kept here, 60 bases in frame from base 1. V and J are truncated by 0 bases and 0 bases respectively, leaving an intervening sequence of 18 bases.

The receptor was derived from a man between 45 and 60 years old in good health. The source material was blood. Recombination linked TRBV2 to TRBJ2-6; a tentative D match to TRBD1 spans 6 bases. The CDR3 protein: CASSEAGSGQWVSGANVLTF. The nucleotide sequence is given as TGTGCCAGCAGTGAAGCCGGGTCTGGACAGTGGGTCTCTGGGGCCAACGTCCTGACTTTC.